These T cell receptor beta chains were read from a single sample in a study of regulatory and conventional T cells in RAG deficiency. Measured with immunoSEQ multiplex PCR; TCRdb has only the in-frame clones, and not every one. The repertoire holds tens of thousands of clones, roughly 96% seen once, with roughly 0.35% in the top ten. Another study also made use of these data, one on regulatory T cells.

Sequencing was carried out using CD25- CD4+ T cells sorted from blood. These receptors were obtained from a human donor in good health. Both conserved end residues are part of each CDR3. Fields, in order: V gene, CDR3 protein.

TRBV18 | CASSPTRTREETQYF
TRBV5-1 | CASSFRDRTDTQYF
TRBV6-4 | CASSLRGLAGAREQFF
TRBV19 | CASSTTAGVYEQYF
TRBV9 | CASSVAPTGFRGTEAFF
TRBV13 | CASSSKRERQETQYF
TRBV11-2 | CASSLASAGTGELFF
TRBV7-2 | CASSLVADSTETQYF
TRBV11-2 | CASSPRTGGWVGDYGYTF
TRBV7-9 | CASSLSQNTEAFF
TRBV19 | CASNHASTGKRETQYF
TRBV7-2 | CASSLGFSTDYGYTF
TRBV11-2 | CASRSPGQRTSTDTQYF
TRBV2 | CASSDDRFRIQETQYF
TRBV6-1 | CASSEALQGAREKLFF
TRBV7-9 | CASSFSPAEKETQYF
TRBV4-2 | CASSQDLSEQYF
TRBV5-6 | CASSSETGRETQYF
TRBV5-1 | CASRLRTANYGYTF
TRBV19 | CASRAGGGWEQYF
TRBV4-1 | CASSVRDSTSTDTQYF
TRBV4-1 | CASSQAAGQGYEQYF
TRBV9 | CASSPRYGTGGEADTQYF
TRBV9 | CASSPRGALNEKLFF